The rows below give T cell receptor beta chains drawn from one sample of a study of T-cell memory formation after mild COVID-19. Each CDR3 protein is one row after TCRdb ran MiXCR on the 5' RACE reads. Here the sample spans 200,000 to 300,000 distinct CDR3 sequences, 16% being singletons. The sequenced sample consisted of PBMCs or a T cell subset sorted from them (not recorded which). The receptors were sampled from a man aged 18 to 30 who had mild COVID-19 (a few samples of this study predate the infection). Cell type and time point are not known. The CDR3 runs from the conserved cysteine through the conserved F or W. The D gene is left open where the match is weak. The size field is filled for only some rows; it gives once, few, many or a size class.

TRBJ2-1 . . TRBV5-6 CASSLKNNAGEQFF TGTGCCAGCAGCTTGAAAAATAATGCCGGTGAGCAGTTCTTC
TRBJ1-6 . . TRBV5-1 CASSLGEGTGANSPLHF TGCGCCAGCAGCTTGGGAGAAGGAACAGGCGCCAATTCACCCCTCCACTTT
TRBJ2-1 few . TRBV7-2 CASSLIALTYNEQFF TGTGCCAGCAGCTTAATTGCTCTTACCTACAATGAGCAGTTCTTC
TRBJ1-6 few . TRBV6-5 CASRGLGAPLHF TGTGCCAGCAGGGGACTTGGGGCACCCCTCCACTTT
TRBJ1-2 few . TRBV7-9 CASSSNTNYGYTF TGTGCCAGCAGCTCAAATACTAACTATGGCTACACCTTC
TRBJ2-3 . TRBD2 TRBV4-2 CASSPVTSGGIGTDTQYF TGTGCCAGCAGCCCCGTAACTAGCGGGGGGATCGGCACAGATACGCAGTATTTT
TRBJ1-2 . . TRBV7-2 CASSSQARGGYTF TGTGCCAGCAGCTCCCAGGCTCGCGGGGGCTACACCTTC
TRBJ1-2 few . TRBV29-1 CSVVGRGRYTF TGCAGCGTTGTGGGTAGGGGACGCTACACCTTC
TRBJ2-1 . TRBD1 TRBV6-5 CASSYSGGLYNEQFF TGTGCCAGCAGTTACTCAGGGGGCCTCTACAATGAGCAGTTCTTC
TRBJ1-2 . . TRBV5-1 CASRHSGQSYGYTF TGCGCCAGCAGACACAGCGGACAGTCCTATGGCTACACCTTC
TRBJ1-6 few . TRBV20-1 CSAREAGAYNSPLHF TGCAGTGCTAGAGAGGCAGGGGCGTATAATTCACCCCTCCACTTT
TRBJ1-1 . . TRBV4-1 CASSQVSTNTEAFF TGCGCCAGCAGCCAAGTTTCGACGAACACTGAAGCTTTCTTT
TRBJ1-1 few TRBD1 TRBV12-3/TRBV12-4 CASSLSGTANTEAFF TGTGCCAGCAGCCTCTCCGGGACAGCGAACACTGAAGCTTTCTTT
TRBJ2-3 . TRBD1 TRBV5-5 CAKWTGITDTQYF TGTGCCAAATGGACAGGGATCACAGATACGCAGTATTTT
TRBJ1-1 . . TRBV29-1 CSVGGEVTFTEAFF TGCAGCGTCGGGGGCGAGGTCACTTTCACTGAAGCTTTCTTT
TRBJ2-7 . . TRBV3-1 CASSLTNWRGQQYF TGTGCCAGCAGCCTGACTAATTGGCGGGGCCAGCAGTACTTC
TRBJ2-5 few TRBD2 TRBV7-2 CASSSRLAGGQETQYF TGTGCCAGCAGCTCACGACTAGCGGGGGGACAAGAGACCCAGTACTTC
TRBJ2-4 . . TRBV11-2 CASSLEPGQNIQYF TGTGCCAGCAGCTTAGAACCGGGACAAAACATTCAGTACTTC
TRBJ2-5 . TRBD1 TRBV29-1 CSVDQGEETQYF TGCAGCGTTGACCAGGGGGAAGAGACCCAGTACTTC
TRBJ1-1 many . TRBV7-8 CASSRRAANTEAFF TGTGCCAGCAGCAGGAGGGCGGCGAACACTGAAGCTTTCTTT
TRBJ2-5 . . TRBV5-1 CASSWGTAEETQYF TGCGCCAGCAGTTGGGGGACCGCCGAGGAGACCCAGTACTTC
TRBJ2-2 few . TRBV5-1 CASSIQGETGELFF TGCGCCAGCAGTATCCAGGGTGAGACCGGGGAGCTGTTTTTT
TRBJ2-1 . . TRBV9 CASSVAPLPYNEQFF TGTGCCAGCAGCGTAGCTCCTCTCCCCTACAATGAGCAGTTCTTC
TRBJ2-3 . TRBD2 TRBV29-1 CSVEGTGGGTDTQYF TGCAGCGTTGAAGGGACCGGGGGGGGCACAGATACGCAGTATTTT
TRBJ2-1 few . TRBV7-3 CASSRRDSVPYNEQFF TGTGCCAGCAGCCGGCGGGACTCCGTACCCTACAATGAGCAGTTCTTC
TRBJ1-3 . . TRBV6-5 CASSSRGFSGNTIYF TGTGCCAGCTCCAGCCGAGGCTTTTCTGGAAACACCATATATTTT
TRBJ1-1 few . TRBV7-6 CASSLARQDEAFF TGTGCCAGCAGCTTAGCGCGGCAGGATGAAGCTTTCTTT
TRBJ1-5 . TRBD1 TRBV28 CAIRRDRARQPQHF TGTGCCATCAGGCGAGACAGGGCACGTCAGCCCCAGCATTTT
TRBJ1-1 . . TRBV5-1 CASSPRPGTNTEAFF TGCGCCAGCAGCCCTAGGCCGGGGACGAACACTGAAGCTTTCTTT
TRBJ2-3 few TRBD2 TRBV10-3 CAISDGGGAADTQYF TGTGCCATCAGTGACGGCGGGGGGGCTGCAGATACGCAGTATTTT
TRBJ2-5 . . TRBV6-2/TRBV6-3 CASSYGGHVTETQYF TGTGCCAGCAGTTACGGGGGGCACGTCACGGAGACCCAGTACTTC
TRBJ2-5 few . TRBV24-1 CATSDSFDRSEKTQYF TGTGCCACCAGTGACTCCTTCGACAGGTCCGAAAAGACCCAGTACTTC
TRBJ2-5 few TRBD2 TRBV11-2 CASSLEPSGGEETQYF TGTGCCAGCAGCTTAGAGCCTAGCGGGGGGGAAGAGACCCAGTACTTC
TRBJ1-1 few . TRBV4-1 CASSQGQPSGTEAFF TGCGCCAGCAGCCAAGGGCAACCATCGGGGACTGAAGCTTTCTTT
TRBJ2-5 few TRBD2 TRBV20-1 CSAPRLAEETQYF TGCAGTGCTCCACGACTAGCGGAAGAGACCCAGTACTTC
TRBJ2-1 . . TRBV7-8 CASSPTFLVSSYNEQFF TGTGCCAGCAGCCCGACCTTTCTGGTGAGCTCCTACAATGAGCAGTTCTTC
TRBJ1-2 . . TRBV10-3 CAISVGSLNYGYTF TGTGCCATCAGTGTGGGCAGTCTTAACTATGGCTACACCTTC
TRBJ2-5 many TRBD2 TRBV29-1 CSAGGAKETQYF TGCAGCGCGGGGGGGGCGAAAGAGACCCAGTACTTC
TRBJ1-6 few . TRBV12-3/TRBV12-4 CASSPGYSPLHF TGTGCCAGCAGCCCGGGTTATTCACCCCTCCACTTT
TRBJ2-2 . TRBD2 TRBV7-3 CASSYIPGLASGELFF TGTGCCAGCAGCTATATCCCGGGACTAGCGTCCGGGGAGCTGTTTTTT
TRBJ2-1 few TRBD2 TRBV20-1 CSARDLRGAPEQFF TGCAGTGCTAGAGACTTGCGGGGGGCTCCTGAGCAGTTCTTC
TRBJ2-5 . . TRBV29-1 CSVSRGETQYF TGCAGCGTTAGCAGGGGAGAGACCCAGTACTTC
TRBJ1-4 . . TRBV2 CASRVQGGREKLFF TGTGCCAGCAGAGTACAGGGAGGACGGGAAAAACTGTTTTTT
TRBJ2-1 . . TRBV6-1 CASSPQPHNEQFF TGTGCCAGCAGTCCCCAACCTCACAATGAGCAGTTCTTC
TRBJ2-5 . TRBD2 TRBV7-9 CASSLFSTSGGASETQYF TGTGCCAGCAGCCTATTTTCCACTAGCGGGGGGGCCTCAGAGACCCAGTACTTC
TRBJ2-1 many TRBD1 TRBV29-1 CSTGQDNEQFF TGCAGCACGGGACAGGACAATGAGCAGTTCTTC
TRBJ2-1 . . TRBV20-1 CSATFGGAPYNEQFF TGCAGTGCAACTTTCGGGGGAGCCCCCTACAATGAGCAGTTCTTC
TRBJ1-6 . TRBD1 TRBV4-2 CASSLPGQGGRPLHF TGTGCCAGCAGCTTGCCGGGACAGGGTGGCCGGCCCCTCCACTTT
TRBJ2-6 few . TRBV5-1 CASSLIGSGANVLTF TGCGCCAGCAGCTTGATTGGGTCTGGGGCCAACGTCCTGACTTTC
TRBJ2-3 . . TRBV4-3 CASSPVDGGPDTQYF TGCGCCAGCAGCCCTGTGGATGGGGGGCCAGATACGCAGTATTTT
TRBJ2-3 . . TRBV29-1 CSARTGDTQYF TGCAGCGCCAGGACGGGAGATACGCAGTATTTT